A selection of T cell receptor beta chains follows, all from one sample in a study of OX40 agonist ivuxolimab in advanced cancers. Profiling relied on immunoSEQ multiplex PCR, and the TCRdb table lists in-frame clones only, not all of them. The sample has tens of thousands of clones; roughly 90% are singletons. The sequenced sample was CD4+ or CD8+ T cells sorted from blood, obtained in a trial of the OX40 agonist ivuxolimab. These receptors all come from an adult with an advanced solid tumor such as melanoma, head and neck, liver or kidney cancer. Each CDR3 is given with its conserved first and last residue.

TRBJ2-7 TRBV6-5 CASSYSAPQGSYEQYF
TRBJ2-1 TRBV9 CASGYLADNEQFF
TRBJ2-1 TRBV7-9 CASSWDRVRNEQFF
TRBJ2-1 TRBV19 CASSSGGGPNEQFF
TRBJ1-6 TRBV7-9 CASSLGGNNSPLHF
TRBJ1-4 TRBV4-3 CASSASSPLTNEKLFF
TRBJ2-3 TRBV2 CASSVEGTDTQYF
TRBJ2-3 TRBV10-2 CASGLTSEGTDTQYF
TRBJ2-1 TRBV7-9 CASSLRASGGNEQFF
TRBJ2-1 TRBV9 CASSAFSGAEYNEQFF